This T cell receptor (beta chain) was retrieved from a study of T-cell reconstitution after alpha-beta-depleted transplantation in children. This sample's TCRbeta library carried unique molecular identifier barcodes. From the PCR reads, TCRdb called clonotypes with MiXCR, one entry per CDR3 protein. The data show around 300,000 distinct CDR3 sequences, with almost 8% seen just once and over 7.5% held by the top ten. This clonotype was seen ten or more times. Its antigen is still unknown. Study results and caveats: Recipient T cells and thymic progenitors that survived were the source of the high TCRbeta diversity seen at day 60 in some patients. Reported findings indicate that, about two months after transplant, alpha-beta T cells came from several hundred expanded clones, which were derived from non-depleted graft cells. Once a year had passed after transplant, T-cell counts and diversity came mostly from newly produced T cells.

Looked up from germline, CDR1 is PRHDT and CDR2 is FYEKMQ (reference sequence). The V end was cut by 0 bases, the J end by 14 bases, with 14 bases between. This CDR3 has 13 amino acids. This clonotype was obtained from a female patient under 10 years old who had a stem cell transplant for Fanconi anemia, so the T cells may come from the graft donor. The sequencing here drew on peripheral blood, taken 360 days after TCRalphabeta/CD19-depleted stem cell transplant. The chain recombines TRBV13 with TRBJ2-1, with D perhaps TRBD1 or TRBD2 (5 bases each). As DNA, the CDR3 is TGTGCCAGCAGCTTAGGCCGGGACCCGTCGAAGTTCTTC. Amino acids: CASSLGRDPSKFF.